This T cell receptor beta chain came from a study of blood T cell repertoires in COVID-19. TCRdb's table, derived via immunoSEQ multiplex PCR, lists solely in-frame clones and lacks some. Among around 250,000 clones listed, less than 90% were seen once. CDR1 MDHEN and CDR2 SYDVKM come from the germline V gene. V shed 5 bases and J 10 bases; nucleotides not matched to a gene: 14. The CDR3 length is 15 residues. The sequence came from a man in his 60s with acute or convalescent COVID-19. The chain links TRBV28 to TRBJ1-1; TRBD1 matches 9 bases. The sequencing sample was made of peripheral blood. The CDR3 DNA reads as TGTGCCAGCAGTCCACTATCCGGGACAGGGAGAGGAGCTTTCTTT. This gives the protein CASSPLSGTGRGAFF.